This is a list of T cell receptor beta chains from one sample in a study of blood T cells in healthy people across ages. MiXCR was run by TCRdb on the 5' RACE reads, yielding one entry per CDR3 protein. Of around 1,000,000 distinct CDR3 sequences listed, 20% to 25% were seen once; the top ten hold approximately 0.75%. The data also belong to a second study, concerning T cells of mothers and their children.

Sequenced material: blood. These receptors came from a girl aged 2 to 10 in good health. Both conserved end residues are part of each CDR3. Fields, in order: clone size, J gene, CDR3 length, D gene, V gene, CDR3 DNA, CDR3 protein. A D gene is named only where the DNA matches it firmly. Clone size is not always given. Where it is, it says once, few, many or a class for expanded clones.

clone size: NA; J gene: TRBJ2-7; CDR3 length: 16; D gene: TRBD1; V gene: TRBV20-1; CDR3 DNA: TGCAGTGCTAGATCCCGGACAGGGGGCCATTTGGAAGAGCAGTACTTC; CDR3 protein: CSARSRTGGHLEEQYF
clone size: NA; J gene: TRBJ1-2; CDR3 length: 12; D gene: NA; V gene: TRBV9; CDR3 DNA: TGTGCCAGCAGCCCAACAGGGAGAGGCTACACCTTC; CDR3 protein: CASSPTGRGYTF
clone size: once; J gene: TRBJ2-3; CDR3 length: 16; D gene: NA; V gene: TRBV20-1; CDR3 DNA: TGCAGTGCTAGAGATATAGACGGGACTAGCACAGATACGCAGTATTTT; CDR3 protein: CSARDIDGTSTDTQYF
clone size: few; J gene: TRBJ2-7; CDR3 length: 13; D gene: NA; V gene: TRBV11-2; CDR3 DNA: TGTGCCAGCAGCCCCAGACTAGTGGAAGAGCAGTACTTC; CDR3 protein: CASSPRLVEEQYF
clone size: few; J gene: TRBJ2-1; CDR3 length: 16; D gene: NA; V gene: TRBV29-1; CDR3 DNA: TGCAGCGTTGAAGATCTATCCGGGGCGGTTAACAATGAGCAGTTCTTC; CDR3 protein: CSVEDLSGAVNNEQFF
clone size: NA; J gene: TRBJ2-7; CDR3 length: 13; D gene: NA; V gene: TRBV7-9; CDR3 DNA: TGTGCCAGCAGCACGACTGGGCTCTACGAGCAGTACTTC; CDR3 protein: CASSTTGLYEQYF
clone size: few; J gene: TRBJ2-1; CDR3 length: 15; D gene: TRBD2; V gene: TRBV10-3; CDR3 DNA: TGTGCCATCAGTGAGGGACTAGCGGGAAACAATGAGCAGTTCTTC; CDR3 protein: CAISEGLAGNNEQFF
clone size: NA; J gene: TRBJ1-5; CDR3 length: 16; D gene: NA; V gene: TRBV6-1; CDR3 DNA: TGTGCCAGCAGTGAAGCGCGGGAGGGTTACAATCAGCCCCAGCATTTT; CDR3 protein: CASSEAREGYNQPQHF
clone size: once; J gene: TRBJ2-5; CDR3 length: 17; D gene: NA; V gene: TRBV5-1; CDR3 DNA: TGCGCCAGCAGCACGGGGGTCAGGGAAGAACTAAATAGGTGGCAGTACTTC; CDR3 protein: CASSTGVREELNRWQYF
clone size: once; J gene: TRBJ2-7; CDR3 length: 14; D gene: NA; V gene: TRBV6-1; CDR3 DNA: TGTGCCAGCAGTGATGGCCAGAATATCTACGAGCAGTACTTC; CDR3 protein: CASSDGQNIYEQYF
clone size: NA; J gene: TRBJ1-3; CDR3 length: 15; D gene: NA; V gene: TRBV11-2; CDR3 DNA: TGTGCCAGCAGCTCCCAGGGAAACCCGGAGAACACCATATATTTT; CDR3 protein: CASSSQGNPENTIYF
clone size: few; J gene: TRBJ1-2; CDR3 length: 13; D gene: NA; V gene: TRBV28; CDR3 DNA: TGTGCCAGCAGTTTTTTTCCGGGGTATGGCTACACCTTC; CDR3 protein: CASSFFPGYGYTF
clone size: NA; J gene: TRBJ2-1; CDR3 length: 16; D gene: TRBD2; V gene: TRBV4-2; CDR3 DNA: TGTGCCAGCAGCTATATAGCGGGAGAGGCGTACAATGAGCAGTTCTTC; CDR3 protein: CASSYIAGEAYNEQFF
clone size: few; J gene: TRBJ2-6; CDR3 length: 13; D gene: NA; V gene: TRBV13; CDR3 DNA: TGTGCCAGCAGCTCACTCTTGGCCAACGTCCTGACTTTC; CDR3 protein: CASSSLLANVLTF
clone size: NA; J gene: TRBJ2-5; CDR3 length: 14; D gene: NA; V gene: TRBV28; CDR3 DNA: TGTGCCAGCAGTTTCCGGGACACGCGAGGGGAGCAGTACTTC; CDR3 protein: CASSFRDTRGEQYF
clone size: NA; J gene: TRBJ2-1; CDR3 length: 17; D gene: TRBD1; V gene: TRBV9; CDR3 DNA: TGTGCCAGCAGCGTCCCAGCAACAGGGGGAAAGGTAAATGAGCAGTTCTTC; CDR3 protein: CASSVPATGGKVNEQFF
clone size: few; J gene: TRBJ2-1; CDR3 length: 16; D gene: TRBD1; V gene: TRBV19; CDR3 DNA: TGTGCCAGTAGTTCCCTCCAGGGGGTTAGGTACAATGAGCAGTTCTTC; CDR3 protein: CASSSLQGVRYNEQFF
clone size: few; J gene: TRBJ1-6; CDR3 length: 14; D gene: NA; V gene: TRBV7-2; CDR3 DNA: TGTGCCAGCAGCTTAGAGGGGCAGGGTTCACCCCTCCACTTT; CDR3 protein: CASSLEGQGSPLHF
clone size: few; J gene: TRBJ2-7; CDR3 length: 15; D gene: TRBD2; V gene: TRBV28; CDR3 DNA: TGTGCCAGCAGATCACTAGCGGGATTAGGTTACGAGCAGTACTTC; CDR3 protein: CASRSLAGLGYEQYF
clone size: NA; J gene: TRBJ2-5; CDR3 length: 14; D gene: TRBD2; V gene: TRBV12-3/TRBV12-4; CDR3 DNA: TGTGCCAGCACCCCCTCGGGGGGATCAGAGACCCAGTACTTC; CDR3 protein: CASTPSGGSETQYF
clone size: NA; J gene: TRBJ1-2; CDR3 length: 11; D gene: NA; V gene: TRBV12-3/TRBV12-4; CDR3 DNA: TGTGCCAGCAGCCGGGGTTGGGGCTACACCTTC; CDR3 protein: CASSRGWGYTF
clone size: few; J gene: TRBJ2-1; CDR3 length: 12; D gene: TRBD2; V gene: TRBV29-1; CDR3 DNA: TGCAGCGTTGACCCGGGAGGCTCCGAGCAGTTCTTC; CDR3 protein: CSVDPGGSEQFF
clone size: many; J gene: TRBJ2-7; CDR3 length: 12; D gene: NA; V gene: TRBV27; CDR3 DNA: TGTGCCAGCAGCTTAGGCTGGGGCGAGCAGTACTTC; CDR3 protein: CASSLGWGEQYF
clone size: NA; J gene: TRBJ2-7; CDR3 length: 14; D gene: NA; V gene: TRBV20-1; CDR3 DNA: TGCAGTGCTAGGGACCCCTCTCCGGGCTACGAGCAGTACTTC; CDR3 protein: CSARDPSPGYEQYF
clone size: NA; J gene: TRBJ2-6; CDR3 length: 15; D gene: TRBD1; V gene: TRBV7-9; CDR3 DNA: TGTGCCAGCAGAAAACAGGGGACAGGGGCCAACGTCCTGACTTTC; CDR3 protein: CASRKQGTGANVLTF
clone size: NA; J gene: TRBJ2-1; CDR3 length: 15; D gene: TRBD2; V gene: TRBV7-2; CDR3 DNA: TGTGCCAGCAGCGACCCTAGCGGGAGAGGCAATGAGCAGTTCTTC; CDR3 protein: CASSDPSGRGNEQFF
clone size: NA; J gene: TRBJ2-7; CDR3 length: 13; D gene: NA; V gene: TRBV29-1; CDR3 DNA: TGCAGCGTTGAAGATCCTAGTAGAAACGAGCAGTACTTC; CDR3 protein: CSVEDPSRNEQYF
clone size: NA; J gene: TRBJ2-5; CDR3 length: 15; D gene: NA; V gene: TRBV7-9; CDR3 DNA: TGTGCCAGCATGGGTAGAACGGTAATGGGAGAGACCCAGTACTTC; CDR3 protein: CASMGRTVMGETQYF
clone size: few; J gene: TRBJ2-1; CDR3 length: 10; D gene: NA; V gene: TRBV29-1; CDR3 DNA: TGCAGCGTTGTTATCAATGAGCAGTTCTTC; CDR3 protein: CSVVINEQFF
clone size: NA; J gene: TRBJ2-2; CDR3 length: 16; D gene: TRBD2; V gene: TRBV3-1; CDR3 DNA: TGTGCCAGCAGCCAAGCGCTAGCGGGGCCAACCGGGGAGCTGTTTTTT; CDR3 protein: CASSQALAGPTGELFF
clone size: NA; J gene: TRBJ2-7; CDR3 length: 15; D gene: NA; V gene: TRBV7-9; CDR3 DNA: TGTGCCAGCAGCTTAGCAGTCGGGGGGCGCGACGAGCAGTACTTC; CDR3 protein: CASSLAVGGRDEQYF
clone size: NA; J gene: TRBJ1-2; CDR3 length: 13; D gene: TRBD1; V gene: TRBV20-1; CDR3 DNA: TGCAGTGCTAGAGTGACAGGGGACTATGGCTACACCTTC; CDR3 protein: CSARVTGDYGYTF
clone size: NA; J gene: TRBJ2-7; CDR3 length: 13; D gene: TRBD2; V gene: TRBV20-1; CDR3 DNA: TGCAGTGCTAGTTGGGGGGGAGAGTACGAGCAGTACTTC; CDR3 protein: CSASWGGEYEQYF
clone size: few; J gene: TRBJ2-1; CDR3 length: 15; D gene: NA; V gene: TRBV20-1; CDR3 DNA: TGCAGTGCTTCTCGGACAGAAATAACATACAATGAGCAGTTCTTC; CDR3 protein: CSASRTEITYNEQFF
clone size: NA; J gene: TRBJ1-4; CDR3 length: 14; D gene: NA; V gene: TRBV29-1; CDR3 DNA: TGCAGCGTTGTGTGGGGCCCAACGAATGGAAAACTGTTTTTT; CDR3 protein: CSVVWGPTNGKLFF
clone size: many; J gene: TRBJ1-5; CDR3 length: 14; D gene: TRBD1; V gene: TRBV5-6; CDR3 DNA: TGTGCCAGCAGTTTGACAGGGGGAGGCCAGCCCCAGCATTTT; CDR3 protein: CASSLTGGGQPQHF
clone size: few; J gene: TRBJ1-1; CDR3 length: 15; D gene: NA; V gene: TRBV12-3/TRBV12-4; CDR3 DNA: TGTGCCAGCAGTGCTACAGGAATCCCTCCCACTGAGGCTTTCTTT; CDR3 protein: CASSATGIPPTEAFF
clone size: few; J gene: TRBJ2-5; CDR3 length: 14; D gene: NA; V gene: TRBV4-3; CDR3 DNA: TGCGCCAGCAGCCAAGAGCGGTATCAAGAGACCCAGTACTTC; CDR3 protein: CASSQERYQETQYF
clone size: NA; J gene: TRBJ2-1; CDR3 length: 16; D gene: TRBD2; V gene: TRBV12-3/TRBV12-4; CDR3 DNA: TGTGCCAGCAGCCCGGGACTAGCGGGAGGGGAGGGTGAGCAGTTCTTC; CDR3 protein: CASSPGLAGGEGEQFF
clone size: NA; J gene: TRBJ1-2; CDR3 length: 14; D gene: NA; V gene: TRBV5-1; CDR3 DNA: TGCGCCAGCAGCTTAGACGACAGGTCCTATGGCTACACCTTC; CDR3 protein: CASSLDDRSYGYTF
clone size: NA; J gene: TRBJ2-1; CDR3 length: 13; D gene: NA; V gene: TRBV5-1; CDR3 DNA: TGCGCCAGCAGCTTGGTGGACGAGAAAGAGCAGTTCTTC; CDR3 protein: CASSLVDEKEQFF
clone size: NA; J gene: TRBJ2-3; CDR3 length: 16; D gene: TRBD2; V gene: TRBV7-2; CDR3 DNA: TGTGCCAGCAGCTTAGTAGGACTAGACAGCACAGATACGCAGTATTTT; CDR3 protein: CASSLVGLDSTDTQYF
clone size: few; J gene: TRBJ1-2; CDR3 length: 15; D gene: NA; V gene: TRBV28; CDR3 DNA: TGTGCCAGCATTCAATCAGGCAGACCTAACTATGGCTGCACCTTC; CDR3 protein: CASIQSGRPNYGCTF
clone size: NA; J gene: TRBJ1-1; CDR3 length: 13; D gene: TRBD1; V gene: TRBV29-1; CDR3 DNA: TGCAGCGTTGGGACAGGGGCGAGGGGTGAAGCTTTCTTT; CDR3 protein: CSVGTGARGEAFF
clone size: few; J gene: TRBJ2-5; CDR3 length: 18; D gene: TRBD2; V gene: TRBV4-3; CDR3 DNA: TGCGCCAGCAGCCAAGATGTGATAGCGGGGGGGCCGAGAGAGACCCAGTACTTC; CDR3 protein: CASSQDVIAGGPRETQYF
clone size: NA; J gene: TRBJ2-7; CDR3 length: 14; D gene: TRBD2; V gene: TRBV20-1; CDR3 DNA: TGCAGTGCTGGATTAGCGGGGGGGCCCCACGAGCAGTACTTC; CDR3 protein: CSAGLAGGPHEQYF
clone size: few; J gene: TRBJ2-7; CDR3 length: 16; D gene: NA; V gene: TRBV12-3/TRBV12-4; CDR3 DNA: TGTGCCAGCAGTTTTTCCCCGGAGGGTGGGGCCTACGAGCAGTACTTC; CDR3 protein: CASSFSPEGGAYEQYF
clone size: NA; J gene: TRBJ2-2; CDR3 length: 15; D gene: NA; V gene: TRBV7-3; CDR3 DNA: TGTGCCAGCAGCGGGGGGACGGGGAACACCGGGGAGCTGTTTTTT; CDR3 protein: CASSGGTGNTGELFF
clone size: few; J gene: TRBJ1-2; CDR3 length: 13; D gene: TRBD1; V gene: TRBV5-1; CDR3 DNA: TGCGCCAGCGGCGCTCAGGGGGACTATGGCTACACCTTC; CDR3 protein: CASGAQGDYGYTF
clone size: few; J gene: TRBJ2-3; CDR3 length: 16; D gene: TRBD2; V gene: TRBV20-1; CDR3 DNA: TGCAGTGCTATGGGACTAGCGGGGGCTACCACAGATACGCAGTATTTT; CDR3 protein: CSAMGLAGATTDTQYF
clone size: few; J gene: TRBJ1-2; CDR3 length: 14; D gene: TRBD1; V gene: TRBV7-2; CDR3 DNA: TGTGCCAGCAGTAACAGGGGGCTTACCTATGGCTACACCTTC; CDR3 protein: CASSNRGLTYGYTF
clone size: few; J gene: TRBJ2-4; CDR3 length: 14; D gene: TRBD1; V gene: TRBV19; CDR3 DNA: TGTGCCAGTAGTATGAGGACAGGGGTAAACATTCAGCACTTC; CDR3 protein: CASSMRTGVNIQHF
clone size: NA; J gene: TRBJ2-7; CDR3 length: 13; D gene: TRBD2; V gene: TRBV2; CDR3 DNA: TGTGCCAGCAGTGGTGCTAGCGGTTACGAGCAGTACTTC; CDR3 protein: CASSGASGYEQYF
clone size: NA; J gene: TRBJ1-2; CDR3 length: 14; D gene: NA; V gene: TRBV12-3/TRBV12-4; CDR3 DNA: TGTGCCAGCAGCCCGGAGACGGGTAACTATGGCTACACCTTC; CDR3 protein: CASSPETGNYGYTF
clone size: few; J gene: TRBJ1-4; CDR3 length: 13; D gene: NA; V gene: TRBV5-1; CDR3 DNA: TGCGCCAGCAGCTGGACGTGGGGCCACAAACTGTTTTTT; CDR3 protein: CASSWTWGHKLFF